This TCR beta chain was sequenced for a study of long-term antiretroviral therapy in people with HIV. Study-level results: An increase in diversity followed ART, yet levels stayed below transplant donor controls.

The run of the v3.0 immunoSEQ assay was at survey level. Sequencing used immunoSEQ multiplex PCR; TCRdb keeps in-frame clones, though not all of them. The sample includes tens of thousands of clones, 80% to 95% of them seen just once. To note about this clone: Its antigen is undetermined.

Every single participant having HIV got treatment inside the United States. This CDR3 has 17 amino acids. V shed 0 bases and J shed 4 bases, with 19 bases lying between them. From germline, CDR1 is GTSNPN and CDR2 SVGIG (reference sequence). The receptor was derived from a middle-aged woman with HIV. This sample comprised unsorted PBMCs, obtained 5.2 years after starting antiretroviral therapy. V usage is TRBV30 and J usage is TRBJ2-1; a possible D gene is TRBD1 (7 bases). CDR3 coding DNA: TGTGCCTGGAGTGTACTGGGGCGGAGGGGGCAATACAATGAGCAGTTCTTC. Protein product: CAWSVLGRRGQYNEQFF.